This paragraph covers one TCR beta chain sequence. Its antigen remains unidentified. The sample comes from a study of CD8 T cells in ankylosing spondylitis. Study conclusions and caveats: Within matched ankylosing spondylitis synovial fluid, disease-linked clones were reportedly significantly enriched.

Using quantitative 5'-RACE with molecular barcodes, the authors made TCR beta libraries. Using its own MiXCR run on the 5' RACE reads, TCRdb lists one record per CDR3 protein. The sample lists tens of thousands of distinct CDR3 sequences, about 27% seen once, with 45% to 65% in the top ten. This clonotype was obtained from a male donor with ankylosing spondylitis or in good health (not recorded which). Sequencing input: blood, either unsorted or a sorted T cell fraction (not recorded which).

CDR3 region: CASSQGQGALNEQFF. The CDR3 bases are TGCGCCAGCAGCCAGGGGCAGGGCGCCCTCAATGAGCAGTTCTTC. V usage is TRBV4-1 and J usage is TRBJ2-1; D might be TRBD1 (5 bases). Trimming pared 3 bases from V and 6 bases from J, leaving 15 bases between. Germline V gives CDR1 MGHRA, CDR2 YSYEKL. CDR3 length: 15 residues.